The 17 T cell receptor beta chains given below trace back to one sample, sequenced in a study of control samples from healthy donors and cancer patients. Libraries were prepared by immunoSEQ multiplex PCR; TCRdb keeps only in-frame clonotypes and omits some of them. The sample consists of 150,000 to 180,000 clones, about 94% of them appearing once. Sequencing was carried out using blood. Every receptor here comes from a man aged 40-49 years in good health.

About this clone: This sample also contains other DNA sequences that code for the same CDR3. The gene calls are TRBV9 and TRBJ2-3; unclear D gene. This CDR3 is 13 amino acids long. Trimming took 0 bases from V and 4 from J, leaving 6 bases between them. CDR1 is SGDLS, CDR2 YYNGEE, per germline. The CDR3 DNA is TGTGCCAGCAGCGTAGGCCGGTCAGATACGCAGTATTTT. Translating gives CASSVGRSDTQYF.

The rearrangement joins TRBV6-5 to TRBJ1-1; D uncertain. Germline V gives CDR1 MNHEY, CDR2 SVGAGI. V lost 8 bases, J lost 5 bases, and 12 bases lay in between. The CDR3 is 12 residues long. The CDR3 DNA reads as TGTGCCAGCTTACAACTCGGGACTGAAGCTTTCTTT. Amino acids: CASLQLGTEAFF.

The chain joins TRBV11-2 to TRBJ2-3; D might be TRBD2 (5 bases). Trimming stripped 8 bases from V and 4 bases from J, with 13 bases between. This CDR3 region has 13 residues. Germline loops: CDR1 SGHAT, CDR2 FQNNGV. DNA of the CDR3: TGTGCCAGCGGGCCGGGGTATTCAGATACGCAGTATTTT. Its translation: CASGPGYSDTQYF.

The rearrangement uses TRBV27 and TRBJ1-5; tentative D call: TRBD1 (6 bases). Germline CDR1 reads MNHEY; CDR2 reads SMNVEV (reference sequence). This CDR3 comprises 16 residues. Between the trimmed V and J ends, which lost 0 bases and 6 bases, there was a span of 15 bases. CDR3 in DNA: TGTGCCAGCAGTTTATCAATAGGGGCGGGGGCTCAGCCCCAGCATTTT. Encoded protein: CASSLSIGAGAQPQHF.

The chain joins TRBV19 to TRBJ2-2; 9 bases are shared with TRBD1. V dropped 10 bases and J dropped 7; count of bases not matched to a gene: 10. CDR1 is LNHDA and CDR2 is SQIVND in the germline V gene (reference sequence). This CDR3 is built from 14 residues. DNA of the CDR3: TGTGCCACAGACAGGGGGACGCTTTTCGGGGAGCTGTTTTTT. Its translation: CATDRGTLFGELFF. The entire variable domain, with the rest obtained from reference TRBV19 and TRBJ2-2, is as follows: DGGITQSPKYLFRKEGQNVTLSCEQNLNHDAMYWYRQDPGQGLRLIYYSQIVNDFQKGDIAEGYSVSREKKESFPLTVTSAQKNPTAFYLCATDRGTLFGELFFGEGSRLTVL.

The chain has TRBV27 and TRBJ1-6; possible D gene TRBD1, 6 bases. Germline assignment: CDR1 MNHEY and CDR2 SMNVEV (reference sequence). V lost 8 bases and J 4 bases, leaving 12 bases between the germline ends. The CDR3 length is 14 residues. As DNA, the CDR3 is TGTGCCAGCCGGTCAGACAGGTATAATTCACCCCTCCACTTT. This sequence encodes CASRSDRYNSPLHF.

As regards this clone: One end of the junction fails to match germline, which may point to a read error. CDR3 loop: CASSPDPQSPGIF. The CDR3 nucleotides read TGCGCCAGCAGCCCCGACCCTCAATCCCCGGGGATCTTT. V usage is TRBV5-1 and J usage is TRBJ1-1; D gene ambiguous. The germline V gene encodes CDR1 SGHRS and CDR2 YFSETQ. The CDR3 covers 13 residues. Filled out from reference TRBV5-1 and TRBJ1-1, the complete variable domain reads KAGVTQTPRYLIKTRGQQVTLSCSPISGHRSVSWYQQTPGQGLQFLFEYFSETQRNKGNFPGRFSGRQFSNSRSEMNVSTLELGDSALYLCASSPDPQSPGIFGQGTRLTVV.

V and J are TRBV2 and TRBJ1-6; D unclear. The V gene's germline CDR1 is SNHLY and CDR2 FYNNEI. CDR3 length equals 16 residues. Trimming stripped 2 bases from V and 7 bases from J, with 15 bases between. The CDR3 sequence is CASSESSGWTNSPLHF. CDR3 bases: TGTGCCAGCAGTGAAAGCTCCGGTTGGACCAATTCACCCCTCCACTTT.

The V and J genes are TRBV3-1 (or the pseudogene TRBV3-2) and TRBJ2-7; TRBD1 agrees at 10 bases. The trim removed 4 bases at V and 4 bases at J, leaving 7 bases unmatched. The CDR3 is 15 amino acids. Germline V gene lookup returns CDR1 LGHDT and CDR2 YNNKEL (reference sequence). CDR3 DNA: TGTGCCAGCAGCCCACCCGGGACAGGGGCATACGAGCAGTACTTC. Protein sequence: CASSPPGTGAYEQYF.

This chain joins TRBV3-1 (or the pseudogene TRBV3-2) and TRBJ1-4; D remains unclear. Looked up from germline, CDR1 is LGHDT and CDR2 is YNNKEL (reference sequence). V shed 3 bases and J shed 8 bases, with 13 bases lying between them. This CDR3 is 14 amino acids long. The CDR3 sequence is CASSQGIGQEKLFF. DNA of the CDR3: TGTGCCAGCAGCCAGGGAATAGGGCAGGAAAAACTGTTTTTT.

This chain links TRBV10-2 with TRBJ1-2, with D perhaps TRBD1 (5 bases). V lost 4 bases and J 5 bases, leaving 14 bases between the germline ends. The germline gives CDR1 WSHSY, CDR2 SAAADI. The length of the CDR3 is 14 residues. The CDR3 is CASSGWQGGYGYTF. The CDR3 bases are TGCGCCAGCAGTGGGTGGCAGGGAGGGTATGGCTACACCTTC.

The chain couples TRBV30 to TRBJ1-4, with 7 bases lining up with TRBD1. Losses at the gene ends were 2 bases for V and 5 bases for J; bases not matched to a gene: 5. Germline CDR1 reads GTSNPN; CDR2 reads SVGIG (reference sequence). This CDR3 has 14 amino acids. This CDR3 is CAWSRQGLNEKLFF. The CDR3 DNA is TGTGCCTGGAGTAGACAGGGACTGAATGAAAAACTGTTTTTT.

The chain has TRBV11-2 and TRBJ1-4; D gene uncertain. The CDR3 has 15 amino acids. The V and J ends lost 3 bases and 4 bases respectively, with 12 bases between them. Germline-derived CDR1 and CDR2 are SGHAT and FQNNGV. The CDR3 region has the DNA TGTGCCAGCAGCTTTAGTCCCGGGAGTAATGAAAAACTGTTTTTT. It translates to CASSFSPGSNEKLFF.

V and J are TRBV5-1 and TRBJ1-2, with 12 bases lining up with TRBD1. Germline assignment: CDR1 SGHRS and CDR2 YFSETQ. J gave up 3 bases and V 4 bases, and 10 bases lay outside the gene matches. CDR3 size: 17 residues. The CDR3 sequence: CASSPTGQGAGDYGYTF. The CDR3 DNA reads as TGCGCCAGCAGCCCCACGGGACAGGGGGCGGGTGACTATGGCTACACCTTC.

The V call is TRBV5-1, the J call TRBJ2-3, with 9 bases that match TRBD1. The CDR3 is 14 residues long. Losses at the gene ends were 7 bases for V and 5 bases for J; bases not matched to a gene: 8. Per germline, CDR1 SGHRS and CDR2 YFSETQ. CDR3 amino acids: CASATGGAEDTQYF. In DNA, the CDR3 is TGCGCCAGCGCTACAGGGGGCGCGGAAGATACGCAGTATTTT.

This clone appeared a few times. The chain links TRBV10-3 to TRBJ1-6, with D possibly being TRBD1 (5 bases). V lost 6 bases to trimming and J lost 10 bases, with 16 bases between them. This CDR3 is 14 amino acids long. The germline V gene encodes CDR1 ENHRY and CDR2 SYGVKD. The CDR3 DNA follows: TGTGCCATCAGAGGGACGGAGGTGAACTCACCCCTCCACTTT. It translates to CAIRGTEVNSPLHF.

This chain links TRBV7-2 with TRBJ2-7; no clear D. Germline V gene lookup returns CDR1 SGHTA and CDR2 FQGNSA. The length of the CDR3 is 14 residues. V was cut by 1 base and J by 3 bases, with 10 bases left in between. The CDR3 nucleotides read TGTGCCAGCAGCTTAGAACGGAACTACTACGAGCAGTACTTC. This gives the protein CASSLERNYYEQYF.